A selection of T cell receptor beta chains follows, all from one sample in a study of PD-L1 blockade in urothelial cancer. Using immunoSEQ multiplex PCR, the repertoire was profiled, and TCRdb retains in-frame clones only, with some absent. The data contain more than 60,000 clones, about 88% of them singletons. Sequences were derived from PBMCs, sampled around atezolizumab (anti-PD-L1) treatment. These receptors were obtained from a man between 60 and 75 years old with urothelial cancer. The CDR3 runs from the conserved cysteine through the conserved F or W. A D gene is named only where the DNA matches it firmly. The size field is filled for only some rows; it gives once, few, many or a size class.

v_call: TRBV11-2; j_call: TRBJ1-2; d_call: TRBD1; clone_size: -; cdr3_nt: TGTGCCAGCAGCCCCTTCCGGGACAGCGTATATGGCTACACCTTC; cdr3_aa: CASSPFRDSVYGYTF
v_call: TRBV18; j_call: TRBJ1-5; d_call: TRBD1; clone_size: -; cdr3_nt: TGTGCCAGCTCATCCTCCGGGACAGGGTTACAGCCCCAGCATTTT; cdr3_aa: CASSSSGTGLQPQHF
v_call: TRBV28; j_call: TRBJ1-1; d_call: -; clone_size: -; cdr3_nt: TGTGCCAGCAGTTTACGGAACACTGAAGCTTTCTTT; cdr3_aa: CASSLRNTEAFF
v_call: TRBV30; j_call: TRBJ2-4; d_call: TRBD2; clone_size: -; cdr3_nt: TGTGCCTGGAGTCGTAAAGCGGGGGTACAGTACTTC; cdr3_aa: CAWSRKAGVQYF
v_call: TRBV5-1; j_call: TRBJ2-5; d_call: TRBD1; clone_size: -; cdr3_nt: TGCGCCAGCAGCGTAACCGGGACAGCATCCCAAGAGACCCAGTACTTC; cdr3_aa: CASSVTGTASQETQYF
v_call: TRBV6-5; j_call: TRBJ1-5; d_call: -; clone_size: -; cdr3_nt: TGTGCCAGCAGGGGAGCCAATCAGCCCCAGCATTTT; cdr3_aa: CASRGANQPQHF
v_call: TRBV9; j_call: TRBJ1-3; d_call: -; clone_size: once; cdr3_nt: TGTGCCAGCAGCGGACTTACAGGATTAAGCTCTGGAAACACCATATATTTT; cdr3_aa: CASSGLTGLSSGNTIYF
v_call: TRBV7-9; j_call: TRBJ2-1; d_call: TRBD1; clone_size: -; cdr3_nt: TGTGCCAGCACCCCCCGGACAGGCCGAAACCGCAATGAGCAGTTCTTC; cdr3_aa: CASTPRTGRNRNEQFF
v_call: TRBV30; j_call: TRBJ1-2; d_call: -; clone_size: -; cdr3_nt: TGTGCCTGGAGTGTAATCGGACATGGGGGCTACACCTTC; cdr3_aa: CAWSVIGHGGYTF
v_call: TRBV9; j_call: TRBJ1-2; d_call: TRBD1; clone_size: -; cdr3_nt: TGTGCCAGCAGCGTAGACAGGGGTGACTATGGCTACACCTTC; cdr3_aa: CASSVDRGDYGYTF
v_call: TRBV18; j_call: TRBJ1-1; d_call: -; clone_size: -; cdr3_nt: TGTGCCAGCTCCGACAGCTTGGACACTGAAGCTTTCTTT; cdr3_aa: CASSDSLDTEAFF
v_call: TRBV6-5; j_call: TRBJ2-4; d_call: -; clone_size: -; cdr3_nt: TGTGCCAGCAGTTGGGACTCTGCCAAAAACATTCAGTACTTC; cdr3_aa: CASSWDSAKNIQYF
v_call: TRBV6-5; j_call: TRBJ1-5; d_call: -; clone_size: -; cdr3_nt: TGTGCCAGCAGTTATTCTTGGGGGCTCGGGCAGCCCCAGCATTTT; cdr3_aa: CASSYSWGLGQPQHF